This TCR beta chain was identified during a study of type 1 regulatory T cells. As for the study in general: T-allo10 is a Tr1-enriched, alloantigen-specific CD4 T cell product made in vitro. Whole-study results and caveats: Compared with non-type 1 regulatory T cells, type 1 regulatory T cells showed a more restricted TCR repertoire.

TCRdb itself ran the reads through MiXCR, one entry per CDR3 protein. The top ten clones hold 8% to 9% of a sample with 70,000 or so distinct CDR3 sequences, less than 25% of them seen once. Details on this clonotype: Its antigen is as yet unknown.

The source material was cultured type 1 regulatory T (Tr1) cells, either the whole culture or a sorted fraction (not recorded which). The sequence derives from a human donor in good health.

The CDR3 DNA reads as TGCGCCAGCAGCTTCACGACTAGCGGCGAGACCCAGTACTTC. This translates into CASSFTTSGETQYF. The rearrangement links TRBV5-1 to TRBJ2-5, with 9 bases matching TRBD2. This CDR3 has 14 amino acids. Germline loops: CDR1 SGHRS, CDR2 YFSETQ. Germline trimming cut 2 bases from V and 5 bases from J; bases unmatched to any gene: 4.